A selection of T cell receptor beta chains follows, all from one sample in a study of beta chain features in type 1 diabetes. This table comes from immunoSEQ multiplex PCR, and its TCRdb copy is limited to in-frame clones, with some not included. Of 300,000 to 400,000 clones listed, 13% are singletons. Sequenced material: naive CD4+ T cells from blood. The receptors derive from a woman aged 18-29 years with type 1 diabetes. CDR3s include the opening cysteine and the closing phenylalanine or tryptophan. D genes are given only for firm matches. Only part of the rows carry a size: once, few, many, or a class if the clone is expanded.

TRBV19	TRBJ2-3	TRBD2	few	CASSPRIVAGSTDTQYF	TGTGCCAGTAGCCCGAGGATCGTAGCGGGAAGCACAGATACGCAGTATTTT
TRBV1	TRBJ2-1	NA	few	CTSNRGCRGSQFF	TGCACCAGCAACCGCGGGTGCAGGGGTTCGCAGTTCTTC
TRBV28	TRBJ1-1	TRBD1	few	CASSPNTGEFTEAFF	TGTGCCAGCAGTCCCAACACAGGGGAGTTCACTGAAGCTTTCTTT
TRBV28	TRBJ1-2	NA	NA	CASSLGGAGGNYGYTF	TGTGCCAGCAGTTTGGGCGGGGCAGGAGGAAACTATGGCTACACCTTC
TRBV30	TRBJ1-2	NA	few	CAWRVQENYGYTF	TGTGCCTGGAGAGTACAGGAGAACTATGGCTACACCTTC
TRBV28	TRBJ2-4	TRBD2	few	CASTASGRALYIQYF	TGTGCCAGCACCGCGAGCGGGAGGGCCTTGTACATTCAGTACTTC
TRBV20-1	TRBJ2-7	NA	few	CSDPGYEQYF	TGCAGTGACCCAGGCTACGAGCAGTACTTC
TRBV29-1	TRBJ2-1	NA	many	CSVPMGGTYNEQFF	TGCAGCGTCCCCATGGGCGGGACCTACAATGAGCAGTTCTTC
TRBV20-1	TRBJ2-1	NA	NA	CSASEGEQFF	TGCAGTGCTAGTGAGGGTGAGCAGTTCTTC
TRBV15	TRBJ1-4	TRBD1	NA	CATNPGQGNEKLFF	TGTGCCACCAACCCGGGACAGGGTAATGAAAAACTGTTTTTT
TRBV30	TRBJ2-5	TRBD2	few	CAWSVLRTSGRASKETQYF	TGTGCCTGGAGTGTACTTAGGACTAGCGGGAGGGCCTCCAAAGAGACCCAGTACTTC
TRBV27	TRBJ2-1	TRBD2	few	CASSSRGKTSGDPRNEQFF	TGTGCCAGCAGTTCAAGGGGCAAGACTAGCGGGGACCCCCGCAATGAGCAGTTCTTC
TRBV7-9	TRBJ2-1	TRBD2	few	CASSRLAGGSYNEQFF	TGTGCCAGCAGCAGACTAGCGGGAGGCTCCTACAATGAGCAGTTCTTC
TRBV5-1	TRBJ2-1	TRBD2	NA	CASSRTSGRAVDNEQFF	TGCGCCAGCAGCCGGACTAGCGGGAGGGCCGTCGACAATGAGCAGTTCTTC
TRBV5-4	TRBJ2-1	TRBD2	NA	CASSFPGTSVNEQFF	TGTGCCAGCAGCTTCCCCGGGACTAGCGTTAATGAGCAGTTCTTC
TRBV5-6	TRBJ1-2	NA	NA	CASKGWDNYGYTF	TGTGCCAGCAAGGGGTGGGATAACTATGGCTACACCTTC
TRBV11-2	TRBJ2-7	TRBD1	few	CASGSRGQGAWEQYF	TGTGCCAGCGGTTCCCGCGGACAGGGGGCGTGGGAGCAGTACTTC
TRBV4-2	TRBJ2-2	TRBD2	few	CASSQGTSGRHTGELFF	TGTGCCAGCAGCCAAGGAACTAGCGGGAGGCATACCGGGGAGCTGTTTTTT
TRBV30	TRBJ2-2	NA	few	CAWSGPNTGELFF	TGTGCCTGGAGTGGGCCGAACACCGGGGAGCTGTTTTTT
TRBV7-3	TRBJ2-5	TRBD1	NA	CASSPTGGRTTQYF	TGTGCCAGCAGCCCTACAGGGGGCAGGACGACCCAGTACTTC
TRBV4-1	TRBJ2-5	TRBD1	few	CASSQDPGTGPQETQYF	TGCGCCAGCAGCCAAGACCCCGGGACAGGGCCTCAAGAGACCCAGTACTTC
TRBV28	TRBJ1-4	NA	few	CASSLRGGTNEKLFF	TGTGCCAGCAGTTTAAGGGGCGGAACTAATGAAAAACTGTTTTTT
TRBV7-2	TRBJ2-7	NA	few	CASSLGSHRVAYEQYF	TGTGCCAGCAGCTTAGGCAGTCACAGGGTTGCCTACGAGCAGTACTTC
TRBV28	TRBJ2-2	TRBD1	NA	CASSISWGQTTNTGELFF	TGTGCCAGCAGTATAAGTTGGGGACAGACTACGAACACCGGGGAGCTGTTTTTT
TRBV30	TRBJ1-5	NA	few	CAWSRVSGNQPQHF	TGTGCCTGGAGTCGAGTCTCCGGCAATCAGCCCCAGCATTTT
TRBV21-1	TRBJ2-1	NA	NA	CASSKFRAGNMCNEQFF	TGTGCCAGCAGCAAATTCCGGGCCGGGAACATGTGCAATGAGCAGTTCTTC
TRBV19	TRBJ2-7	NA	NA	CASSPRGSGPSSYEQYF	TGTGCCAGTAGTCCCCGGGGGTCAGGACCGAGCTCCTACGAGCAGTACTTC
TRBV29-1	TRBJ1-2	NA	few	CSVELGGRLRYGYTF	TGCAGCGTTGAATTGGGTGGTCGACTGAGGTATGGCTACACCTTC
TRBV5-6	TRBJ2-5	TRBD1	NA	CASSLGGTGNQYF	TGTGCCAGCAGCTTGGGGGGGACAGGTAACCAGTACTTC
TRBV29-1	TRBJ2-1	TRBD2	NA	CSVDSGKSSYNEQFF	TGCAGCGTGGATAGCGGGAAGAGCTCCTACAATGAGCAGTTCTTC
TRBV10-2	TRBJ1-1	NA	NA	CASSEPEAGRAEAFF	TGCGCCAGCAGTGAGCCCGAAGCGGGGCGCGCTGAAGCTTTCTTT
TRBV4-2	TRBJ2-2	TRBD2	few	CASSQSSGSNTGELFF	TGTGCCAGCAGCCAATCTAGCGGTTCGAACACCGGGGAGCTGTTTTTT
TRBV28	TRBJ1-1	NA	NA	CASSLRGTEAFF	TGTGCCAGCAGTTTGAGGGGGACTGAAGCTTTCTTT
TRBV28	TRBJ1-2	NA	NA	CASSFGPSGEYGYTF	TGTGCCAGCAGTTTTGGGCCCTCGGGGGAGTATGGCTACACCTTC
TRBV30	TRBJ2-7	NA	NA	CAWSPTGYEQYF	TGTGCCTGGAGTCCTACAGGCTACGAGCAGTACTTC
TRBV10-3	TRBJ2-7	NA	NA	CAIKAGFDEQYF	TGTGCCATCAAAGCAGGTTTCGACGAGCAGTACTTC
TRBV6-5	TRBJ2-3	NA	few	CASSYSTGSTDTQYF	TGTGCCAGCAGTTACTCGACCGGGAGCACAGATACGCAGTATTTT
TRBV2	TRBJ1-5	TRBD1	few	CASSDRGTFQPQHF	TGTGCCAGCAGTGACAGGGGGACTTTTCAGCCCCAGCATTTT
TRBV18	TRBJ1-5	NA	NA	CASSPYLYQPQHF	TGTGCCAGCTCACCTTATTTATATCAGCCCCAGCATTTT
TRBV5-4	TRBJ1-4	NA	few	CASSSGGDNEKLFF	TGTGCCAGCAGCTCGGGAGGTGATAATGAAAAACTGTTTTTT